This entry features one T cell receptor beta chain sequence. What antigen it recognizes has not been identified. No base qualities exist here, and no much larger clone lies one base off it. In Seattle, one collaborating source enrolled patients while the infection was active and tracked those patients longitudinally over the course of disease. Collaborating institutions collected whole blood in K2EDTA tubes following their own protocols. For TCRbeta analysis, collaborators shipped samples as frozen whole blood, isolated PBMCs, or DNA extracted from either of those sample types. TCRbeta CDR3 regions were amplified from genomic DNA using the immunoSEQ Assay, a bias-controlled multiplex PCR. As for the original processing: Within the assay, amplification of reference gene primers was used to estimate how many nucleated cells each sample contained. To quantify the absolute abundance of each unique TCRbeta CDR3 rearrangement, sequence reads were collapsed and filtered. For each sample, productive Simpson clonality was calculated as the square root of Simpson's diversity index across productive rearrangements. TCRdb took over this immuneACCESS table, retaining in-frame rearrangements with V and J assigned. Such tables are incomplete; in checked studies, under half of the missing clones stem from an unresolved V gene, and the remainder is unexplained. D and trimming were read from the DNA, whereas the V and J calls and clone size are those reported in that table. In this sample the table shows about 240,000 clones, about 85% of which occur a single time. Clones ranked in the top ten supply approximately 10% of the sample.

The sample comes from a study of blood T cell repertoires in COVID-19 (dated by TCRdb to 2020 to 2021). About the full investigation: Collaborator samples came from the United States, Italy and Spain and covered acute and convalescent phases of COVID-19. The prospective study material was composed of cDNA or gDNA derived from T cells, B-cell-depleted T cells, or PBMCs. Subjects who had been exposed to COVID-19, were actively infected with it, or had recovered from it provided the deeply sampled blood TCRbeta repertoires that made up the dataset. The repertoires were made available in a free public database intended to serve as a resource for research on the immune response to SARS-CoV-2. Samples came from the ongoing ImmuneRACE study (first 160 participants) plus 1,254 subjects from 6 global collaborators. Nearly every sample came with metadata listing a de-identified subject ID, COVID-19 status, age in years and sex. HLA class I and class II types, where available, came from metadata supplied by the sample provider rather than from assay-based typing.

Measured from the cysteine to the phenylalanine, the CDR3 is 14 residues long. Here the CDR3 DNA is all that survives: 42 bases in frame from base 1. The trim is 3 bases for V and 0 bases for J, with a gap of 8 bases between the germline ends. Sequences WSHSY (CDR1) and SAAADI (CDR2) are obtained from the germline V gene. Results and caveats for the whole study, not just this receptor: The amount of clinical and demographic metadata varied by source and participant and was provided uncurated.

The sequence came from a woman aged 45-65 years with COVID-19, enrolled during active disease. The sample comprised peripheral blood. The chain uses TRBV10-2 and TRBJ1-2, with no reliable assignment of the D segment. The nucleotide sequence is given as TGCGCCAGCAGTGAAGGAGGGCCTAACTATGGCTACACCTTC. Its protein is CASSEGGPNYGYTF.